The 13 T cell receptor beta chains presented below share a single source sample, sequenced in a study of immune cell composition in non-small cell lung cancer. Normal lung was taken at the farthest possible site, at least 3 cm from tumour. The assay was immunoSEQ multiplex PCR, and TCRdb's table has in-frame clones only and misses some. In the table there are around 1,600 clones, approximately 60% of which are singletons. The sample was non-adjacent lung tissue. The receptors were gathered from a human donor with non-small cell lung cancer.

The chain joins TRBV7-3 to TRBJ2-3; 8 nucleotides match TRBD2. Germline V gene lookup returns CDR1 SGHTA and CDR2 FQGTGA. The trim removed 2 bases at V and 3 bases at J, leaving 7 bases unmatched. This CDR3 is built from 16 residues. In DNA form, the CDR3 reads TGTGCCAGCAGCTTACTACCGGGGGGGGCTACAGATACGCAGTATTTT. Amino acids: CASSLLPGGATDTQYF. The full variable domain, rest sourced from reference TRBV7-3 and TRBJ2-3, is GAGVSQTPSNKVTEKGKYVELRCDPISGHTALYWYRQSLGQGPEFLIYFQGTGAADDSGLPNDRFFAVRPEGSVSTLKIQRTERGDSAVYLCASSLLPGGATDTQYFGPGTRLTVL.

The rearrangement links TRBV7-1 to TRBJ2-7, with TRBD2 as a possible D gene (6 bases). TRBV7-1 is an ORF, with its function uncertain. V lost 3 bases, J lost 0 bases, and 9 bases lay in between. The CDR3 is made up of 14 amino acids. CDR3 DNA: TGTGCCAGCAGCTCGGGACTCACCTCCTACGAGCAGTACTTC. Encoded protein: CASSSGLTSYEQYF.

V is TRBV6-9 and J is TRBJ2-7; 7 bases are a match to TRBD2. The CDR3 contains 15 residues. CDR1 and CDR2 (germline): MNHGY, SVAAGI. Trimming cost V 10 bases and J 3 bases; bases outside gene matches: 15. CDR3 protein: CATTTGRGRYYEQYF. CDR3 nucleotides: TGTGCCACGACCACGGGGAGGGGCCGCTACTACGAGCAGTACTTC.

Relative to its sample, this clone is large. The chain couples TRBV7-8 to TRBJ2-1, with D perhaps TRBD1 (6 bases). The ends were cut back, 2 bases at V and 12 bases at J, with 20 bases in the middle. This CDR3 has 15 amino acids. Germline loops: CDR1 SGHVS, CDR2 FQNEAQ. The CDR3 DNA reads TGTGCCAGCAGCTTACAACAGGGTCCGTCCGTTGGGCAGTTCTTC. Translating it yields CASSLQQGPSVGQFF. Based on the CDR3 plus reference TRBV7-8 and TRBJ2-1, the full variable domain is GAGVSQSPRYKVAKRGQDVALRCDPISGHVSLFWYQQALGQGPEFLTYFQNEAQLDKSGLPSDRFFAERPEGSVSTLKIQRTQQEDSAVYLCASSLQQGPSVGQFFGPGTRLTVL.

This clone has more than one count but fewer than ten. CDR3 protein: CASSPRGSYNEQFF. Here the CDR3 DNA reads TGTGCCAGCAGCCCCAGGGGCTCCTACAATGAGCAGTTCTTC. The chain has TRBV7-2 and TRBJ2-1, with D perhaps matching TRBD1 (6 bases). V lost 5 bases to trimming and J lost 0 bases, with 8 bases between them. CDR3 length: 14 amino acids. CDR1 SGHTA and CDR2 FQGNSA come from the germline V gene.

Judged by abundance, this clone is large (0.1 to 1%). The chain joins TRBV5-6 to TRBJ1-4, with D maybe TRBD1 (5 bases). The V end lost 4 bases, the J end lost 14 bases, and 24 bases lay between the germline ends. Germline loops: CDR1 SGHDT, CDR2 YYEEEE. This CDR3 comprises 15 residues. The CDR3 loop is CASSDRGTPFLGLFF. The CDR3 DNA is TGTGCCAGCAGCGATCGGGGGACTCCCTTCCTCGGGCTGTTTTTT.

The chain joins TRBV29-1 to TRBJ2-3; 12 bases align to TRBD2. This CDR3 is 18 amino acids long. Germline trimming cut 8 bases from V and 1 base from J; bases unmatched to any gene: 16. The germline gives CDR1 SQVTM, CDR2 ANQGSEA. The CDR3 region is CSHAGSPSGRGGTDTQYF. CDR3 nucleotides: TGCAGCCACGCGGGAAGCCCTAGCGGGAGGGGGGGCACAGATACGCAGTATTTT.

The V gene is TRBV6-1, the J gene TRBJ2-7, with D maybe TRBD1 (5 bases). The CDR3 totals 11 residues. CDR1 and CDR2 (germline): MNHNS, SASEGT. The CDR3 DNA follows: TGTTCGACAGATTTAACCTACGAGCAGTACTTC. Amino acids: CSTDLTYEQYF.

This chain connects TRBV6-5 to TRBJ2-7; 7 bases agree with TRBD2. CDR1 and CDR2 (germline): MNHEY, SVGAGI. The CDR3 runs 15 residues. Trimming cost V 10 bases and J 3 bases; bases outside gene matches: 15. The CDR3 sequence: CATTTGRGRYYEQYF. CDR3 in DNA: TGTGCCACGACCACGGGGAGGGGCCGCTACTACGAGCAGTACTTC.

This rearrangement joins TRBV29-1 to TRBJ2-1; possible D gene TRBD1, 7 bases. The germline V gene has CDR1 SQVTM and CDR2 ANQGSEA. Trimming took off 4 bases at V and 3 bases at J, with 10 bases between the two ends. The CDR3 totals 13 residues. CDR3 in DNA: TGCAGCGTTGGACAGGGAGGCTACAATGAGCAGTTCTTC. Its translation is CSVGQGGYNEQFF.

This chain joins TRBV7-9 and TRBJ2-5; TRBD1 matches at 9 bases. The CDR3 extends over 17 amino acids. Per germline, CDR1 SEHNR and CDR2 FQNEAQ (reference sequence). The V gene end was trimmed by 4 bases and the J gene end by 5 bases; junction bases not matched to a gene: 14. Written as DNA, the CDR3 is TGTGCCAGCAGCTACAAGCCCGGACAGGGGATCGGGGAGACCCAGTACTTC. It is translated as CASSYKPGQGIGETQYF.

This clone is classed as large (0.1 to 1%). This chain joins TRBV4-1 and TRBJ2-7; 8 nucleotides line up with TRBD2. CDR3 length: 18 residues. The germline V gene has CDR1 MGHRA and CDR2 YSYEKL. Germline trimming cut 1 base from V and 1 base from J; bases unmatched to any gene: 12. The CDR3 nucleotides read TGCGCCAGCAGCCAAGGGGAGAGGGGACTAGAGTATTCCTACGAGCAGTACTTC. It yields the protein CASSQGERGLEYSYEQYF.

This clone was counted a few times. The chain carries TRBV5-1 and TRBJ2-7, with D perhaps matching TRBD2 (5 bases). Trimming removed 0 bases from V and 3 bases from J, with 16 bases in between. The CDR3 consists of 16 residues. Germline V gene lookup returns CDR1 SGHRS and CDR2 YFSETQ. The CDR3: CASSLAESNRDYEQYF. The CDR3, as DNA: TGCGCCAGCAGCTTGGCGGAATCTAACCGGGACTACGAGCAGTACTTC.